Below are 27 T cell receptor beta chains sequenced from a single sample in a study of blood T cell repertoires in COVID-19. The assay was immunoSEQ multiplex PCR, and TCRdb's table has in-frame clones only and misses some. Among about 370,000 clones listed, roughly 89% were seen once. The sequenced material came from PBMCs or T cells enriched from blood (not recorded which). The source of these receptors is a woman in her 30s who had recovered from COVID-19.

J is TRBJ1-5 and V is TRBV9; D not certain. Trimming removed 0 bases at V and 1 base at J, with 11 bases between. The CDR3 consists of 16 residues. CDR1 is SGDLS, CDR2 YYNGEE, per germline. CDR3 protein: CASSVGPETSNQPQHF. CDR3 nucleotides: TGTGCCAGCAGCGTAGGTCCAGAGACAAGCAATCAGCCCCAGCATTTT.

This clone has only a few counts. The J gene is TRBJ1-1, the V gene TRBV7-3, with D tentatively TRBD1 (5 bases). This CDR3 has 14 amino acids. Germline V CDR1 and CDR2: SGHTA, FQGTGA. Trimming removed 3 bases from V and 5 bases from J, with 13 bases in between. CDR3: CASSFGPGGTEAFF. As DNA, the CDR3 is TGTGCCAGCAGCTTCGGGCCCGGGGGGACTGAAGCTTTCTTT.

This rearrangement joins TRBV9 to TRBJ1-1; no clear D. From germline, CDR1 is SGDLS and CDR2 YYNGEE. The CDR3 has 14 amino acids. V was cut by 4 bases and J by 1 base, with 11 bases left in between. The DNA for the CDR3 is TGTGCCAGCAGCACGGACGGGGAGAACACTGAAGCTTTCTTT. Translation: CASSTDGENTEAFF.

The rearrangement joins TRBV19 to TRBJ1-6, with a possible D match to TRBD1 (6 bases). CDR1 is LNHDA, CDR2 SQIVND, per germline (reference sequence). V was cut by 9 bases and J by 7 bases, with 19 bases left in between. The CDR3 runs 15 residues. CDR3: CARWTETEGNSPLHF. CDR3 coding DNA: TGTGCCAGATGGACAGAAACTGAGGGGAATTCACCCCTCCACTTT.

V gene TRBV6-5 combines with J gene TRBJ1-2, with D perhaps TRBD1 (5 bases). The germline V gene encodes CDR1 MNHEY and CDR2 SVGAGI. V was cut by 2 bases and J by 7 bases, with 11 bases left in between. The CDR3 has 13 amino acids. CDR3 in amino acids: CASSYRGLLGYTF. As DNA, the CDR3 is TGTGCCAGCAGTTACAGGGGTCTCCTTGGCTACACCTTC.

The chain links TRBV6-6 to TRBJ1-6; tentatively, D is TRBD1 (6 bases). CDR3 length equals 16 residues. Trimming left V 5 bases short and J 0 bases short, with 11 bases between. Per germline, CDR1 MNHNY and CDR2 SVGAGI (reference sequence). Here the CDR3 DNA reads TGTGCCAGCAGTCGAGGGGGGAGCTCCTATAATTCACCCCTCCACTTT. It is translated as CASSRGGSSYNSPLHF.

The V call is TRBV3-1 (or the pseudogene TRBV3-2), the J call TRBJ1-6, with TRBD1 matching over 8 bases. Per the germline V gene, CDR1 is LGHDT and CDR2 is YNNKEL (reference sequence). J was trimmed by 14 bases and V by 1 base; bases with no gene match: 16. The CDR3 is 17 amino acids. The CDR3 reads CASSQAFTGGPSSTLHF. The CDR3 nucleotides are TGTGCCAGCAGCCAAGCCTTCACAGGGGGGCCTTCCTCGACCCTCCACTTT.

This chain joins TRBV24-1 and TRBJ2-2; 10 positions agree with TRBD2. Germline CDR1 KGHDR, CDR2 SFDVKD. V was clipped by 1 base and J by 7 bases; unmatched bases: 2. The CDR3 is made up of 15 amino acids. CDR3 loop: CATSDFLAGVGELFF. The CDR3 nucleotides read TGTGCCACCAGTGATTTCCTAGCGGGAGTCGGGGAGCTGTTTTTT.

The V and J genes are TRBV18 and TRBJ2-3; D is perhaps TRBD1 (5 bases). From germline, CDR1 is KGHSH and CDR2 LQKENI. This CDR3 is built from 13 residues. The V end lost 3 bases, the J end lost 4 bases, and 8 bases lay between the germline ends. The CDR3 region has the DNA TGTGCCAGCTCACCGCGGACATCAGATACGCAGTATTTT. This sequence encodes CASSPRTSDTQYF. Full variable domain (outside the CDR3, taken from reference TRBV18 and TRBJ2-3): NAGVMQNPRHLVRRRGQEARLRCSPMKGHSHVYWYRQLPEEGLKFMVYLQKENIIDESGMPKERFSAEFPKEGPSILRIQQVVRGDSAAYFCASSPRTSDTQYFGPGTRLTVL.

The CDR3 reads CAWKLGAGYNEQFF. The CDR3 DNA follows: TGTGCCTGGAAGTTGGGTGCGGGGTACAATGAGCAGTTCTTC. The V call is TRBV30, the J call TRBJ2-1, with D perhaps TRBD2 (6 bases). V lost 4 bases and J 4 bases, leaving 14 bases between the germline ends. The CDR3 loop spans 14 amino acids. Germline values: CDR1 GTSNPN, CDR2 SVGIG (reference sequence).

Written as DNA, the CDR3 is TGTGCCAGTAGTAGTTCTTGGGAGCAAGAGACCCAGTACTTC. It yields the protein CASSSSWEQETQYF. The chain couples TRBV19 to TRBJ2-5, with D perhaps matching TRBD2 (5 bases). CDR1 is LNHDA, CDR2 SQIVND, per germline (reference sequence). Trimming left V 4 bases short and J 2 bases short, with 11 bases between. The CDR3 spans 14 residues.

The V gene is TRBV30, the J gene TRBJ2-7; TRBD1 aligns across 8 bases. The length of the CDR3 is 11 residues. The V gene end was trimmed by 5 bases and the J gene end by 6 bases; junction bases not matched to a gene: 3. Germline CDR1 reads GTSNPN; CDR2 reads SVGIG (reference sequence). DNA for the CDR3: TGTGCCTGGTCCACAGGGGGCGAGCAGTACTTC. Translating it yields CAWSTGGEQYF.

The chain is built from TRBV4-1 and TRBJ2-3; 7 bases are a match to TRBD2. The CDR3 has 14 amino acids. Trimming cost V 1 base and J 5 bases; bases outside gene matches: 3. From germline, CDR1 is MGHRA and CDR2 YSYEKL. The CDR3 region is CASSQGGSGDTQYF. The CDR3 coding sequence is TGCGCCAGCAGCCAAGGCGGGAGTGGAGATACGCAGTATTTT.

V gene TRBV30 combines with J gene TRBJ2-1, with 10 bases matching TRBD2. The CDR3 runs 15 residues. After removal of 2 bases from V and 4 bases from J, the junction contained 5 bases not matched to a gene. The germline V gene encodes CDR1 GTSNPN and CDR2 SVGIG (reference sequence). CDR3 in DNA: TGTGCCTGGAGTCAAGCGGGAGGGGGGTACAATGAGCAGTTCTTC. This gives the protein CAWSQAGGGYNEQFF.

A few counts support this clone. The J gene is TRBJ2-1, the V gene TRBV24-1; TRBD1 is a possible D gene (6 bases). The CDR3 contains 16 residues. Germline values: CDR1 KGHDR, CDR2 SFDVKD. The ends were cut back, 3 bases at V and 2 bases at J, with 13 bases in the middle. The CDR3 spells CATSDPGDQTYNEQFF. The CDR3 coding sequence is TGTGCCACCAGTGATCCAGGGGATCAGACCTACAATGAGCAGTTCTTC.

The rearrangement joins TRBV3-1 (or the pseudogene TRBV3-2) to TRBJ2-7; 7 nucleotides line up with TRBD2. V shed 6 bases and J 3 bases; nucleotides not matched to a gene: 5. Looked up from germline, CDR1 is LGHDT and CDR2 is YNNKEL (reference sequence). The CDR3 runs 13 residues. The CDR3 loop is CASRPSGLYEQYF. The CDR3 coding sequence is TGTGCCAGCAGGCCTAGCGGCCTCTACGAGCAGTACTTC.

This clone was picked up one time. The chain couples TRBV11-2 to TRBJ1-1; no definite D call. The V end was cut by 7 bases, the J end by 4 bases, with 13 bases between. The CDR3 runs to 13 residues. Germline V gives CDR1 SGHAT, CDR2 FQNNGV. DNA for the CDR3: TGTGCCAGCAACCGTATTGGAGGCACTGAAGCTTTCTTT. Amino acid sequence: CASNRIGGTEAFF.

The chain links TRBV25-1 to TRBJ2-5, with TRBD1 identical over 7 bases. The CDR3 covers 12 residues. Germline loops: CDR1 MGHDK, CDR2 SYGVNS. The junction had 7 bases not matched to a gene; V was cut back by 10 bases and J by 5 bases. The chain's CDR3 is CATNTGAETQYF. Written as DNA, the CDR3 is TGTGCCACCAACACAGGGGCTGAGACCCAGTACTTC.

Worth noting for this clone: This specimen includes other DNA sequences encoding the same CDR3. The rearrangement joins TRBV27 to TRBJ2-1, with D tentatively TRBD2 (5 bases). CDR1 MNHEY and CDR2 SMNVEV come from the germline V gene (reference sequence). Trimming took off 4 bases at V and 10 bases at J, with 8 bases between the two ends. CDR3 length: 11 residues. The DNA of the CDR3 is TGTGCCAGCAGTTCAGGAGGCGAGCAGTTCTTC. Protein product: CASSSGGEQFF.

The chain is built from TRBV21-1 and TRBJ2-7; the table's D call, TRBD2, was not checked against the DNA. TRBV21-1 is listed as a pseudogene. The CDR3 covers 13 residues. The CDR3 loop reads CASGTRPTYEQYF. The CDR3 coding sequence is TGTGCCAGCGGGACTAGACCTACCTACGAGCAGTACTTC.

The V gene is TRBV9, the J gene TRBJ2-1; 10 bases fit TRBD1. Germline CDR1 and CDR2: SGDLS and YYNGEE. The length of the CDR3 is 18 residues. Trimming at V came to 2 bases and at J to 3 bases, leaving 11 bases not matched to a gene. The CDR3 here is CASSVDPRQGAGYNEQFF. CDR3 sequence (DNA): TGTGCCAGCAGCGTCGATCCCCGACAGGGGGCAGGCTACAATGAGCAGTTCTTC.

The chain couples TRBV11-2 to TRBJ2-1; 7 positions match TRBD2. CDR1 and CDR2 from the germline V gene are SGHAT and FQNNGV. CDR3 length: 17 residues. Losses at the gene ends were 0 bases for V and 2 bases for J; bases not matched to a gene: 7. The CDR3 here is CASSLDLWGGAYNEQFF. DNA of the CDR3: TGTGCCAGCAGCTTAGATCTATGGGGGGGAGCCTACAATGAGCAGTTCTTC.

The CDR3 is CASSQTGTGLESETQYF. For the CDR3, the DNA is TGTGCCAGCAGCCAAACCGGGACAGGGTTAGAATCGGAGACCCAGTACTTC. The rearrangement uses TRBV3-1 (or the pseudogene TRBV3-2) and TRBJ2-5; TRBD1 agrees at 9 bases. The CDR3 has 17 residues. Germline CDR1 reads LGHDT; CDR2 reads YNNKEL (reference sequence). V lost 2 bases and J lost 5; bases outside the gene matches: 12.

The V call is TRBV6-5, the J call TRBJ1-3; D is unclear. CDR3 length: 15 residues. The V gene's germline CDR1 is MNHEY and CDR2 SVGAGI. V dropped 2 bases and J dropped 1 base, with 9 bases sitting between them. The CDR3 here is CASSYLGDSGNTIYF. The CDR3 DNA reads as TGTGCCAGCAGTTACCTCGGAGATTCTGGAAACACCATATATTTT.

V and J are TRBV11-2 and TRBJ2-7; weak D call: TRBD2 (6 bases). This CDR3 is built from 15 residues. Trimming pared 5 bases from V and 2 bases from J, leaving 16 bases between. CDR1 SGHAT and CDR2 FQNNGV come from the germline V gene. The CDR3 here is CASSPPTGEAYEQYF. In nucleotides, the CDR3 is TGTGCCAGCAGCCCGCCGACGGGGGAGGCCTACGAGCAGTACTTC.

The chain is built from TRBV6-5 and TRBJ2-7; 8 bases map to TRBD1. The V gene end was trimmed by 4 bases and the J gene end by 2 bases; junction bases not matched to a gene: 10. The germline V gene encodes CDR1 MNHEY and CDR2 SVGAGI. The CDR3 extends over 16 amino acids. The CDR3 is CASSFLAGTGAYEQYF. DNA of the CDR3: TGTGCCAGCAGTTTCCTCGCCGGGACAGGAGCCTACGAGCAGTACTTC.

The V and J genes are TRBV6-5 and TRBJ2-2; 8 bases match TRBD1. With V trimmed by 7 bases and J by 2 bases, 6 bases remained unmatched. This CDR3 is built from 15 residues. Looked up from germline, CDR1 is MNHEY and CDR2 is SVGAGI. CDR3 in DNA: TGTGCCAGCAAGCCGGGACAGGCTAACACCGGGGAGCTGTTTTTT. The encoded protein is CASKPGQANTGELFF.